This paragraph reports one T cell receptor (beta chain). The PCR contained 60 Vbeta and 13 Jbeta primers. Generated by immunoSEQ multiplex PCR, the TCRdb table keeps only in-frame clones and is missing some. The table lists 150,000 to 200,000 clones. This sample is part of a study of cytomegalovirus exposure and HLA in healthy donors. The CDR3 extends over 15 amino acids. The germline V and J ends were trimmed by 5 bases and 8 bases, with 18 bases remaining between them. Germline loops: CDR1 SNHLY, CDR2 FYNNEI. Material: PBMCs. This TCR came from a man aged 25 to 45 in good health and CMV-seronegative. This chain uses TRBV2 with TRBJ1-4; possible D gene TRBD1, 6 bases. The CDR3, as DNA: TGTGCCAGCAGTAACACAGGGTACGAAGGGGAAAAACTGTTTTTT. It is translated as CASSNTGYEGEKLFF.